Included here is one T cell receptor beta chain sequence, with context. The antigen is unknown. The same CDR3 is also encoded by other DNA sequences in this sample. This sample is drawn from a study of PD-L1 blockade in urothelial cancer. Study-wide results and caveats: Blood clones associated with the tumor expanded more at 3 weeks in durable-benefit patients.

Time point reported: pretreatment peripheral blood. TCRdb keeps only in-frame clones here, not all; method: immunoSEQ multiplex PCR. The profile shows roughly 90,000 clones, 89% of them singletons. Trimming removed 6 bases at V and 4 bases at J, with 10 bases between. The germline V gene encodes CDR1 SGHVS and CDR2 FNYEAQ. This CDR3 region has 13 residues. The sample was PBMCs, taken around atezolizumab (anti-PD-L1) treatment. This clonotype was sampled from a woman of 80 years or more with urothelial cancer. The rearrangement joins TRBV7-6 to TRBJ1-3; the D gene is possibly TRBD1 (6 bases). DNA of the CDR3: TGTGCCAGCAGTCTCGGACAGGGAAACACCATATATTTT. Translation: CASSLGQGNTIYF.